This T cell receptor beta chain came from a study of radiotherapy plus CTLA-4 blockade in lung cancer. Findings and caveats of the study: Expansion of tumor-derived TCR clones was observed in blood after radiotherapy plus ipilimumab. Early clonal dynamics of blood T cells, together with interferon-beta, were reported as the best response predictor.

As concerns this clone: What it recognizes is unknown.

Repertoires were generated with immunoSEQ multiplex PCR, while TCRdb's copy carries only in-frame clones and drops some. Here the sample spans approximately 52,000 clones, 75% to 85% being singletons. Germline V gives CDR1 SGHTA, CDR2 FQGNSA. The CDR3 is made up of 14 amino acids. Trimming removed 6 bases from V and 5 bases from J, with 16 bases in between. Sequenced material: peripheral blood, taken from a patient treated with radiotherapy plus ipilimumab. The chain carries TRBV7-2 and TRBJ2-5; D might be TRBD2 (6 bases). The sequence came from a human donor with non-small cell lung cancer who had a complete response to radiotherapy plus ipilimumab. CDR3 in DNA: TGTGCCAGCAGGGGGACTTTAACGGCGGAGACCCAGTACTTC. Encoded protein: CASRGTLTAETQYF.